One and the same sample provided the 27 T cell receptor beta chains below, sequenced in a study of early T cells in non-severe SARS-CoV-2 infection. In TCRdb, the 5' RACE reads were re-called with MiXCR into one record per CDR3 protein. The top ten clones hold 3% to 3.5% of a sample with about 110,000 distinct CDR3 sequences, 9.5% to 13% of them seen once. Input material: whole blood. The receptors stem from an adult who was a healthcare worker with PCR-confirmed SARS-CoV-2 infection or an uninfected control (not recorded which).

CDR3 in DNA: TGCAGCGTTCCGGGTTCCTCTGGAAACACCATATATTTT. Residues: CSVPGSSGNTIYF. The rearrangement links TRBV29-1 to TRBJ1-3; the D is unclear. The CDR3 length is 13 residues. CDR1 SQVTM and CDR2 ANQGSEA come from the germline V gene. V was shortened by 5 bases and J by 0 bases, with 8 bases between the two germline ends.

This clonotype was observed at least ten times. V and J are TRBV5-1 and TRBJ1-2; D is unresolved. The ends were cut back, 0 bases at V and 1 base at J, with 7 bases in the middle. This CDR3 spans 14 amino acids. From germline, CDR1 is SGHRS and CDR2 YFSETQ. CDR3 coding DNA: TGCGCCAGCAGCTTGGACGGTAGTAACTATGGCTACACCTTC. Amino acids: CASSLDGSNYGYTF. Full variable domain (outside the CDR3, taken from reference TRBV5-1 and TRBJ1-2): KAGVTQTPRYLIKTRGQQVTLSCSPISGHRSVSWYQQTPGQGLQFLFEYFSETQRNKGNFPGRFSGRQFSNSRSEMNVSTLELGDSALYLCASSLDGSNYGYTFGSGTRLTVV.

Here the CDR3 DNA reads TGTGCCAGCAGTTACTCCGGGCAGGGTTCAGCCAATAATTCACCCCTCCACTTT. Its translation: CASSYSGQGSANNSPLHF. This chain links TRBV6-5 with TRBJ1-6; D possibly corresponds to TRBD1 (5 bases). The CDR3 spans 18 residues. V dropped 0 bases and J dropped 5 bases, with 17 bases sitting between them. From germline, CDR1 is MNHEY and CDR2 SVGAGI.

This chain connects TRBV10-2 to TRBJ2-7, with 8 nucleotides matching TRBD1. The CDR3 is 14 amino acids. Germline CDR1 and CDR2: WSHSY and SAAADI. The V gene end was trimmed by 2 bases and the J gene end by 1 base; junction bases not matched to a gene: 1. The CDR3 DNA is TGCGCCAGCAGTGAGCGGACAGGGTCCTACGAGCAGTACTTC. This translates into CASSERTGSYEQYF.

DNA of the CDR3: TGTGCCAGCAGCCCCCTGGCGAGCGGATATACGCAGTATTTT. This encodes CASSPLASGYTQYF. The chain couples TRBV11-1 to TRBJ2-3; tentative D call: TRBD2 (5 bases). V lost 5 bases to trimming and J lost 7 bases, with 16 bases between them. The CDR3 runs 14 residues. From germline, CDR1 is SGHAT and CDR2 FQDESV (reference sequence).

The sample holds many counts of this clonotype. The J gene is TRBJ1-1, the V gene TRBV12-3 or TRBV12-4; a weak D match, TRBD1 (5 bases). This CDR3 spans 13 amino acids. V was trimmed by 3 bases and J by 7 bases, leaving 12 bases between them. Here the CDR3 DNA reads TGTGCCAGCAGTTTGGGACCTTACCATGAAGCTTTCTTT. Translating gives CASSLGPYHEAFF.

This clonotype was counted many times. This rearrangement joins TRBV7-8 to TRBJ1-2, with 7 bases that match TRBD1. V shed 1 base and J 7 bases; nucleotides not matched to a gene: 3. CDR1 and CDR2 from the germline V gene are SGHVS and FQNEAQ. The CDR3 consists of 13 residues. The CDR3 DNA reads TGTGCCAGCAGCTTAGTATCAGGGGGTGGCTACACCTTC. It specifies CASSLVSGGGYTF. The whole variable domain, remainder taken from reference TRBV7-8 and TRBJ1-2, is GAGVSQSPRYKVAKRGQDVALRCDPISGHVSLFWYQQALGQGPEFLTYFQNEAQLDKSGLPSDRFFAERPEGSVSTLKIQRTQQEDSAVYLCASSLVSGGGYTFGSGTRLTVV.

The chain combines TRBV3-1 with TRBJ2-1, with D possibly being TRBD2 (6 bases). Germline V gives CDR1 LGHDT, CDR2 YNNKEL (reference sequence). This CDR3 comprises 15 residues. V shed 2 bases and J shed 8 bases, with 16 bases lying between them. In nucleotides, the CDR3 is TGTGCCAGCAGCCAAACGGGAGACCCCGGAGATGAGCAGTTCTTC. It specifies CASSQTGDPGDEQFF.

This clonotype showed up just a few times. J is TRBJ1-1 and V is TRBV5-1; TRBD1 is a possible D gene (5 bases). The germline V gene encodes CDR1 SGHRS and CDR2 YFSETQ. V lost 3 bases and J 4 bases, leaving 10 bases between the germline ends. CDR3 size: 13 residues. The CDR3 region has the DNA TGCGCCAGCAGCTCTGGGGCAGCCACTGAAGCTTTCTTT. It specifies CASSSGAATEAFF.

Of note for this clonotype: This could be a read error, since a much larger clone is one nucleotide away. J is TRBJ2-3 and V is TRBV29-1; D remains unclear. This CDR3 region has 14 residues. Per the germline V gene, CDR1 is SQVTM and CDR2 is ANQGSEA. This CDR3 reads CSVETGNTQDSQYF. The CDR3 nucleotides are TGCAGCGTTGAGACCGGTAACACACAAGATTCGCAGTATTTT.

The chain combines TRBV12-3 or TRBV12-4 with TRBJ1-2, with D possibly TRBD1 on 6 matching bases. V lost 5 bases and J lost 7, with 11 bases in between. The CDR3 extends over 12 amino acids. The CDR3 protein is CASSPQGSGYTF. CDR3 coding DNA: TGTGCCAGCAGTCCACAGGGTTCTGGCTACACCTTC.

This clonotype was seen repeatedly, ten times or more. The chain recombines TRBV12-3 or TRBV12-4 with TRBJ2-1; D unclear. The length of the CDR3 is 15 residues. The CDR3 region is CAIPRDTASYNEQFF. CDR3 DNA: TGTGCTATCCCACGAGACACAGCGTCCTACAATGAGCAGTTCTTC.

This clonotype was detected only a few times. The rearrangement joins TRBV5-6 to TRBJ2-5; D call uncertain. CDR3 size: 15 residues. Germline V CDR1 and CDR2: SGHDT, YYEEEE. The V end lost 8 bases, the J end lost 1 base, and 18 bases lay between the germline ends. CDR3 sequence: CARDSRLPAQETQYF. The CDR3 DNA reads TGTGCCAGGGATTCCCGGCTCCCTGCCCAAGAGACCCAGTACTTC.

The genes are TRBV24-1 and TRBJ1-5, with 9 bases identical to TRBD1. CDR1 is KGHDR, CDR2 SFDVKD, per germline. This CDR3 region has 14 residues. V trimming: 5 bases; J trimming: 7 bases; junction bases outside the gene matches: 5. CDR3 coding DNA: TGTGCCACCAGTGCGGGACAGGGAGGCCAGCCCCAGCATTTT. This translates into CATSAGQGGQPQHF.

This clonotype was recorded a few times. This rearrangement joins TRBV27 to TRBJ2-2, with 8 positions matching TRBD2. The V gene end was trimmed by 10 bases and the J gene end by 7 bases; junction bases not matched to a gene: 8. The CDR3 length is 13 residues. The V gene's germline CDR1 is MNHEY and CDR2 SMNVEV (reference sequence). This CDR3 is CAIKREFGGELFF. DNA for the CDR3: TGTGCCATCAAGCGGGAGTTTGGCGGGGAGCTGTTTTTT.

This clonotype was seen ten or more times. This chain uses TRBV14 with TRBJ2-1; TRBD2 agrees at 12 bases. CDR3 length: 18 amino acids. V lost 2 bases, J lost 2 bases, and 7 bases stayed unmatched. Germline loops: CDR1 SGHDN, CDR2 FVKESK. This CDR3 reads CASSQSQLAGGTYNEQFF. The CDR3 DNA reads as TGTGCCAGCAGCCAATCGCAACTAGCGGGAGGCACCTACAATGAGCAGTTCTTC.

This clonotype was detected ten times or more. The V and J genes are TRBV5-1 and TRBJ1-2, with D perhaps matching TRBD1 (5 bases). Germline CDR1 is SGHRS and CDR2 is YFSETQ. There are 13 residues in the CDR3. V was clipped by 0 bases and J by 8 bases, with 11 bases between them. DNA for the CDR3: TGCGCCAGCAGCTTGGATGGGGGAGCCGGCTACACCTTC. This sequence encodes CASSLDGGAGYTF.

The J gene is TRBJ1-1, the V gene TRBV6-1; D is unresolved. The ends were cut back, 2 bases at V and 6 bases at J, with 10 bases in the middle. The CDR3 extends over 13 amino acids. CDR1 is MNHNS, CDR2 SASEGT, per germline. DNA of the CDR3: TGTGCCAGCAGTGAAACTATCGTGCCTGAAGCTTTCTTT. Amino acids: CASSETIVPEAFF.

The chain uses TRBV3-1 and TRBJ1-2; D unresolved. The germline V gene has CDR1 LGHDT and CDR2 YNNKEL (reference sequence). Trimming removed 2 bases at V and 5 bases at J, with 12 bases between. CDR3 size: 14 residues. Written as DNA, the CDR3 is TGTGCCAGCAGCCAACCCTCTCGTCCGTATGGCTACACCTTC. This gives the protein CASSQPSRPYGYTF.

J is TRBJ1-5 and V is TRBV20-1; no reliable D call. V lost 1 base and J lost 0, with 22 bases in between. CDR3 length: 19 residues. Per germline, CDR1 DFQATT and CDR2 SNEGSKA (reference sequence). CDR3 coding DNA: TGCAGTGCTAGAGCCTTCAGGCCTGCTACGCTGTATAGCAATCAGCCCCAGCATTTT. This sequence encodes CSARAFRPATLYSNQPQHF.

This clonotype came up a few times. This chain links TRBV5-6 with TRBJ2-3; no firm D call. Germline CDR1 SGHDT, CDR2 YYEEEE. The CDR3 contains 13 residues. V dropped 0 bases and J dropped 8 bases, with 10 bases sitting between them. The CDR3 nucleotides read TGTGCCAGCAGCTTGGTATGGGGATCTACGCAGTATTTT. It yields the protein CASSLVWGSTQYF.

The chain has TRBV27 and TRBJ1-1; 7 positions match TRBD1. CDR3 length: 15 amino acids. The germline gives CDR1 MNHEY, CDR2 SMNVEV (reference sequence). J lost 4 bases, V lost 4 bases, and 9 bases had no gene match. CDR3 DNA sequence: TGTGCCAGCAGTTCGCCTCACAGGGGTGTCACTGAAGCTTTCTTT. Amino acid sequence: CASSSPHRGVTEAFF.

This rearrangement joins TRBV6-6 to TRBJ2-7; 8 positions agree with TRBD1. Trimming removed 2 bases from V and 6 bases from J; junction bases left unmatched: 12. Per the germline V gene, CDR1 is MNHNY and CDR2 is SVGAGI (reference sequence). The CDR3 length is 16 residues. CDR3 sequence: CASSYGSGGQEREQYF. In nucleotides, the CDR3 is TGTGCCAGCAGTTACGGTTCAGGGGGACAGGAGCGCGAGCAGTACTTC.

This clonotype occurred a few times. The rearrangement joins TRBV28 to TRBJ2-5, with D perhaps matching TRBD1 or TRBD2 (5 bases each). There are 21 residues in the CDR3. Germline values: CDR1 MDHEN, CDR2 SYDVKM. Trimming took 5 bases from V and 0 from J, leaving 31 bases between them. CDR3 DNA sequence: TGTGCCAGCAGTCCTCTAACCCCCGGGACCACCCCCCTTTCCAACCAAGAGACCCAGTACTTC. It yields the protein CASSPLTPGTTPLSNQETQYF.

Written as DNA, the CDR3 is TGCAGCTCGGGACTAGCAGAATACAATGAGCAGTTCTTC. Translation gives CSSGLAEYNEQFF. The chain links TRBV29-1 to TRBJ2-1, with 9 bases fitting TRBD2. V shed 8 bases, J shed 4 bases, and the junction held 6 bases outside the gene matches. The CDR3 loop spans 13 amino acids. Germline assignment: CDR1 SQVTM and CDR2 ANQGSEA.

Remarks on this clonotype: Its ends do not fully match the called genes, so a read error is possible. The rearrangement joins TRBV7-2 to TRBJ1-1; possible D gene TRBD1, 5 bases. The CDR3 has 15 amino acids. Germline V gives CDR1 SGHTA, CDR2 FQGNSA. The CDR3 DNA is TGTGCCGGCAGCTCAGACGTGGGGCGCCGCACTGAAGCTTTCTTT. It yields the protein CAGSSDVGRRTEAFF.

This clonotype has a count of ten or more. The rearrangement uses TRBV6-9 and TRBJ1-6; D not resolved. V dropped 5 bases and J dropped 7 bases, with 18 bases sitting between them. The CDR3 totals 16 residues. The germline gives CDR1 MNHGY, CDR2 SVAAGI. The CDR3 is CASSRPDNGRNSPLHF. In nucleotides, the CDR3 is TGTGCCAGCAGTCGACCTGACAATGGTCGGAATTCACCCCTCCACTTT.